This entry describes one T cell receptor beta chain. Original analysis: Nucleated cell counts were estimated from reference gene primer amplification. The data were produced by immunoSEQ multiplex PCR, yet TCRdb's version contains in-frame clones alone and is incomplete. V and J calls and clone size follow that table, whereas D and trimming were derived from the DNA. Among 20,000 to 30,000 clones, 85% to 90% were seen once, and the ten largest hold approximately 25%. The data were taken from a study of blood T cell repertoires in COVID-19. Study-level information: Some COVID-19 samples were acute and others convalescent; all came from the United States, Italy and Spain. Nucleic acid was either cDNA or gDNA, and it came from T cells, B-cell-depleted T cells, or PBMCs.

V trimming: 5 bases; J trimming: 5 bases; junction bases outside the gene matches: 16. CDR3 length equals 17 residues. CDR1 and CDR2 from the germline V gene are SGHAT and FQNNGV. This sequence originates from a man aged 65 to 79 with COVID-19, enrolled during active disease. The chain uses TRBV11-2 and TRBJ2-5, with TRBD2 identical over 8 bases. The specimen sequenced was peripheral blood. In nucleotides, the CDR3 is TGTGCCAGCAGCGAAACGAAATTAGCGGGGCGGGGGGAGACCCAGTACTTC. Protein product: CASSETKLAGRGETQYF.